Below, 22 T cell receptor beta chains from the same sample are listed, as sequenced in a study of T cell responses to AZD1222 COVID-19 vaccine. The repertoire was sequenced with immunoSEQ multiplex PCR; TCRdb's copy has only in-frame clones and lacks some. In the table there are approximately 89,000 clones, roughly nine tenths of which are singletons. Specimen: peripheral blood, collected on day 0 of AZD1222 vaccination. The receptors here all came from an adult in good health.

The CDR3 is CASSPRLTSGRAWETQYF. CDR3 sequence (DNA): TGTGCCAGCTCACCAAGGCTCACTAGCGGGAGGGCCTGGGAGACCCAGTACTTC. The V gene is TRBV18, the J gene TRBJ2-5; 13 bases fit TRBD2. The CDR3 length is 18 residues. Germline V lookup: CDR1 KGHSH, CDR2 LQKENI. The V gene end was trimmed by 2 bases and the J gene end by 5 bases; junction bases not matched to a gene: 11.

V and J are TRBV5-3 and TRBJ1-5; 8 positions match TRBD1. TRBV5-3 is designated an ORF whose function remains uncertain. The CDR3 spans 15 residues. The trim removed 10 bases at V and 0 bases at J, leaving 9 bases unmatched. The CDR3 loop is CASSRGPGSNQPQHF. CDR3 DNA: TGTGCCTCCTCCAGGGGGCCGGGTAGCAATCAGCCCCAGCATTTT.

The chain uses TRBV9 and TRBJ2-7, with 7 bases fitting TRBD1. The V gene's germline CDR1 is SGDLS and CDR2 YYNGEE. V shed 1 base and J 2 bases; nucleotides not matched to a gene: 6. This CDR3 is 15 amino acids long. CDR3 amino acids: CASSVSGTAAYEQYF. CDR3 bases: TGTGCCAGCAGCGTATCCGGGACAGCAGCCTACGAGCAGTACTTC.

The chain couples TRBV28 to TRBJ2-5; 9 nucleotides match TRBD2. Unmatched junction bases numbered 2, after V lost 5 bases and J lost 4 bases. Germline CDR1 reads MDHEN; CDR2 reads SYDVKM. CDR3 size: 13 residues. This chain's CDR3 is CASSGTSPETQYF. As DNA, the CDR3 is TGTGCCAGCAGTGGGACTAGCCCAGAGACCCAGTACTTC.

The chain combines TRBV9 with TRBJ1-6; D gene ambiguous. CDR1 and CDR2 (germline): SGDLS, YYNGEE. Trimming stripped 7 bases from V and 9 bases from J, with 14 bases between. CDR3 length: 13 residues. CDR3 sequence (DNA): TGTGCCAGCGGAGTGGAATTATCTTCACCCCTCCACTTT. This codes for CASGVELSSPLHF.

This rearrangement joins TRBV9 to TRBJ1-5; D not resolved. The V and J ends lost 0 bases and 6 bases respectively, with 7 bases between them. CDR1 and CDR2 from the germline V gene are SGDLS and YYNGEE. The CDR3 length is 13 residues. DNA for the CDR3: TGTGCCAGCAGCGTAGACTGGAGTCAGCCCCAGCATTTT. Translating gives CASSVDWSQPQHF. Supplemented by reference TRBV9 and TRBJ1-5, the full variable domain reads DSGVTQTPKHLITATGQRVTLRCSPRSGDLSVYWYQQSLDQGLQFLIQYYNGEERAKGNILERFSAQQFPDLHSELNLSSLELGDSALYFCASSVDWSQPQHFGDGTRLSIL.

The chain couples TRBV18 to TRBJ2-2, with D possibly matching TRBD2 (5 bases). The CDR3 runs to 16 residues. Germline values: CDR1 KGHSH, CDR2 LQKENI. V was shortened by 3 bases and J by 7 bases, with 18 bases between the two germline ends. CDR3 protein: CASSPLNSLGSGELFF. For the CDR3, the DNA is TGTGCCAGCTCACCTTTGAATTCCCTAGGGAGCGGGGAGCTGTTTTTT.

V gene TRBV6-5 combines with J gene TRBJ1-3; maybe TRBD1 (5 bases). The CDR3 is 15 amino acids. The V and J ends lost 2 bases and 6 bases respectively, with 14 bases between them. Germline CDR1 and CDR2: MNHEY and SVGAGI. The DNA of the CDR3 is TGTGCCAGCAGTTACCAGAACAGGTTTTCAAACACCATATATTTT. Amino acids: CASSYQNRFSNTIYF.

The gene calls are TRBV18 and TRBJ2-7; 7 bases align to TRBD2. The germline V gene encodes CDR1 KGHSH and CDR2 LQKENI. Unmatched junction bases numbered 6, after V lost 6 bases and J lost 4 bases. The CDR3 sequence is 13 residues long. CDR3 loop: CASSGTTPYEQYF. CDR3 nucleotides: TGTGCCAGCTCCGGGACTACCCCTTACGAGCAGTACTTC.

As DNA, the CDR3 is TGTGCCAGCGGCACTAGCGGGACCCCGAATGAGCAGTTCTTC. Its protein is CASGTSGTPNEQFF. The chain carries TRBV21-1 and TRBJ2-1; TRBD2, the table's D call, was not compared with the DNA. TRBV21-1 represents a pseudogene. CDR3 length: 14 amino acids.

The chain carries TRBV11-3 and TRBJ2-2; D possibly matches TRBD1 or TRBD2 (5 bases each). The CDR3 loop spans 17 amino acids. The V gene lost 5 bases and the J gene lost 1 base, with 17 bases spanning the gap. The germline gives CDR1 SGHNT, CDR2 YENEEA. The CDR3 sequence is CASSQKGWRRNTGELFF. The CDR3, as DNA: TGTGCCAGCAGCCAAAAGGGGTGGAGGAGGAACACCGGGGAGCTGTTTTTT.

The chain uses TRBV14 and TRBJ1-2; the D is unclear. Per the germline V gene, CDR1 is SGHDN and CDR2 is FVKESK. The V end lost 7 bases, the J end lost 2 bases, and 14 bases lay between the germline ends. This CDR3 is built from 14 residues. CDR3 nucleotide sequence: TGTGCCAGCAAACCTTTGACCTCGAACTATGGCTACACCTTC. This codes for CASKPLTSNYGYTF.

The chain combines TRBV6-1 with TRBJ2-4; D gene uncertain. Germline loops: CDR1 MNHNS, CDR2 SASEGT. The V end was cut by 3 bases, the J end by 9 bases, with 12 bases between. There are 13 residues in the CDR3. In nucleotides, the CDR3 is TGTGCCAGCAGTGATATGGACCGGAGCATTCAGTACTTC. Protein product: CASSDMDRSIQYF.

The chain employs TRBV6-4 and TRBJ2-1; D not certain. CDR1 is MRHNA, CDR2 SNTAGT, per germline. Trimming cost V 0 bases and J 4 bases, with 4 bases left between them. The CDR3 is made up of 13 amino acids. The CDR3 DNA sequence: TGTGCCAGCAGTGACTCGGCATACAATGAGCAGTTCTTC. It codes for CASSDSAYNEQFF.

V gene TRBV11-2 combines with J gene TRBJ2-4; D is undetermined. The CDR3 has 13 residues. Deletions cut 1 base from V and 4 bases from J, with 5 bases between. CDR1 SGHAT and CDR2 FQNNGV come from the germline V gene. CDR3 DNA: TGTGCCAGCAGCTTAGCGGGTAAAAACATTCAGTACTTC. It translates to CASSLAGKNIQYF.

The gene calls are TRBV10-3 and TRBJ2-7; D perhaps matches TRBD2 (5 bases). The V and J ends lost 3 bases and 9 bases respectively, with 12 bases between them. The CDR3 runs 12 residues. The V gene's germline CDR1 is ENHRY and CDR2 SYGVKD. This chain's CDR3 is CAISDPSLGQYF. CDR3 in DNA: TGTGCCATCAGTGACCCTAGCCTGGGGCAGTACTTC.

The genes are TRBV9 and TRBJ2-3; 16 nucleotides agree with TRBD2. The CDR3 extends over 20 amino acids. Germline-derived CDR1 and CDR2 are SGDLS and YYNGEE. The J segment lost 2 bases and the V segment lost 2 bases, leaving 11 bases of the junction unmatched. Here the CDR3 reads CASSVNFGGTSGRATDTQYF. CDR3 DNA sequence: TGTGCCAGCAGCGTGAACTTCGGAGGGACTAGCGGGAGGGCCACAGATACGCAGTATTTT.

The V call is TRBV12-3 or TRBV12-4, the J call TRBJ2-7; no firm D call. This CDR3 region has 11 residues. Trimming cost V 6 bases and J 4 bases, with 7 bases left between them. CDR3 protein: CASSNQYEQYF. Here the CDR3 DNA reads TGTGCCAGCAGCAACCAATACGAGCAGTACTTC.

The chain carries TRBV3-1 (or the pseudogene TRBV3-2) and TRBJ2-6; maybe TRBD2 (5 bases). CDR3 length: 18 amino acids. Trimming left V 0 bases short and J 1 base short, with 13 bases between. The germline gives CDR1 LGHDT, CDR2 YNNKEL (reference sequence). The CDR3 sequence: CASSQELGVVSGANVLTF. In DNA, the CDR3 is TGTGCCAGCAGCCAAGAATTGGGAGTGGTTTCTGGGGCCAACGTCCTGACTTTC.

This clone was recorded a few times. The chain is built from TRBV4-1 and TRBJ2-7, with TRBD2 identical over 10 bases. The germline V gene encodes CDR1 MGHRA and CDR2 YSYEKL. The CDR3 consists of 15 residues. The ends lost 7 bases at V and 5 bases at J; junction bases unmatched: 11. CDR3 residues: CASNPSSGSYNEQYF. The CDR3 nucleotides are TGCGCCAGCAACCCCTCTAGCGGGAGTTACAACGAGCAGTACTTC.

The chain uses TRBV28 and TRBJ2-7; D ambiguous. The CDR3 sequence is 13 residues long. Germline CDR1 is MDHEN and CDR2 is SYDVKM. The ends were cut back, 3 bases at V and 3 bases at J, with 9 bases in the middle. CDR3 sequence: CASSFGSNYEQYF. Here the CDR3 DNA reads TGTGCCAGCAGTTTCGGCAGTAACTACGAGCAGTACTTC.

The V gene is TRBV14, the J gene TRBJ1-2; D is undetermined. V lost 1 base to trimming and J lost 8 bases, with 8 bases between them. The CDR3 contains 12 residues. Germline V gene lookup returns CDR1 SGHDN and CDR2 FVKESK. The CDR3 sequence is CASSQGPSGYTF. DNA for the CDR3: TGTGCCAGCAGCCAAGGCCCTTCGGGCTACACCTTC.